The 3 T cell receptor beta chains presented below share a single source sample, sequenced in a study of T cells expressing NK-cell markers. Reprocessing the 5' RACE reads, TCRdb reports a single entry for every CDR3 protein and omits DNA. In total, the table holds 300,000 to 500,000 distinct CDR3 sequences. Material: blood T cells: a sorted CD56 or NKG2C T cell subset, CD4+ or CD8+ T cells, or bulk PBMC T cells (not recorded which). The receptors were sampled from a woman between 45 and 65 years old in good health.

The V gene is TRBV9, the J gene TRBJ2-1; TCRdb's D gene call, TRBD2, goes unchecked for lack of DNA. The CDR3 extends over 16 amino acids. Germline CDR1 reads SGDLS; CDR2 reads YYNGEE. CDR3 sequence reads: CASSVDSSGGYNEQFF.

The rearrangement joins TRBV5-1 to TRBJ2-3. The CDR3 runs 14 residues. CDR1 is SGHRS, CDR2 YFSETQ, per germline. The CDR3 loop is CASSLGSGTDTQYF.

The V call is TRBV4-2, the J call TRBJ2-2; TCRdb picks TRBD1, but there is no DNA to check that call. The germline gives CDR1 LGHNA, CDR2 YNFKEQ. The CDR3 contains 14 residues. CDR3 in amino acids: CASSQETGTGELFF.